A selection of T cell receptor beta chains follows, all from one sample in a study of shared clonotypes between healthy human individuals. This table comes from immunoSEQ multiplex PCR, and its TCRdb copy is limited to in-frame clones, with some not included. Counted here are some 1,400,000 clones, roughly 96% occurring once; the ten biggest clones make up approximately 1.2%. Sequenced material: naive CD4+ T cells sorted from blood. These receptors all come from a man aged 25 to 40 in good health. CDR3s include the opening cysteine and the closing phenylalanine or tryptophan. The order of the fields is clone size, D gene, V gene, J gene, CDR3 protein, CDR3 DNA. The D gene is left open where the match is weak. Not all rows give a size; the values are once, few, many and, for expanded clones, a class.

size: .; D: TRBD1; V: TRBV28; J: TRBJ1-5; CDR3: CAGLPAGGYQPQHF; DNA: TGTGCCGGACTCCCGGCAGGGGGCTATCAGCCCCAGCATTTT
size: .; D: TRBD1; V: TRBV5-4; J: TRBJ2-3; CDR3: CASSPLGTAASTDTQYF; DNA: TGTGCCAGCAGCCCCTTGGGGACAGCCGCTAGCACAGATACGCAGTATTTT
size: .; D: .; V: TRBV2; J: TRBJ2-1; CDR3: CASSERHPWESSYNEQFF; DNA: TGTGCCAGCAGTGAGAGACACCCTTGGGAGAGCTCCTACAATGAGCAGTTCTTC
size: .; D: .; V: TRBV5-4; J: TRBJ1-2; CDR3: CASTNPQGYYGYTF; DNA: TGTGCCAGCACGAACCCACAGGGTTACTATGGCTACACCTTC
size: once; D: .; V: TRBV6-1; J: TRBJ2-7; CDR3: CASSEGSGQGYEQYF; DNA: TGTGCCAGCAGTGAAGGGTCGGGCCAGGGCTACGAGCAGTACTTC
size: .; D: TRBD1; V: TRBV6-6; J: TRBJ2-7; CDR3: CASSYLGTGTYYEQYF; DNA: TGTGCCAGCAGTTACTTGGGGACAGGGACGTACTACGAGCAGTACTTC
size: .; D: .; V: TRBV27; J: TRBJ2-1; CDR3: CASSSLGAGDEQFF; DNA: TGTGCCAGCAGTTCACTAGGGGCCGGCGATGAGCAGTTCTTC
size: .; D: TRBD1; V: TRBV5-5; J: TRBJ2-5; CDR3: CASSLEGDSQETQYF; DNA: TGTGCCAGCAGCTTGGAAGGGGACAGCCAAGAGACCCAGTACTTC
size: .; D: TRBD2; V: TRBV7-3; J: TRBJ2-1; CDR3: CASSLDMGTSGVNEQFF; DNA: TGTGCCAGCAGCTTAGATATGGGGACTAGCGGCGTCAATGAGCAGTTCTTC
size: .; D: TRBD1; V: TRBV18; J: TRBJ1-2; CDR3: CASSHSGTEIYGYTF; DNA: TGTGCCAGCTCACATTCCGGGACAGAGATCTATGGCTACACCTTC
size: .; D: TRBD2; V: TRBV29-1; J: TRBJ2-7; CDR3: CSVDRAGGGEQYF; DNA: TGCAGCGTTGACAGGGCGGGAGGCGGGGAGCAGTACTTC
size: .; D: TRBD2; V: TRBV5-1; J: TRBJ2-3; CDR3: CASSRGLAGDKQDTQYF; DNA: TGCGCCAGCAGCCGAGGACTAGCGGGAGACAAACAAGATACGCAGTATTTT
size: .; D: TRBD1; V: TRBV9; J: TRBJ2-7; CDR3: CASSAGQGTISYEQYF; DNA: TGTGCCAGCAGCGCGGGACAGGGAACCATTTCCTACGAGCAGTACTTC
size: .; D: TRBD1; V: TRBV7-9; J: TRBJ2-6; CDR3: CASSVRDRENSGANVLTF; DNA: TGTGCCAGCAGCGTCCGGGACAGGGAGAATTCTGGGGCCAACGTCCTGACTTTC
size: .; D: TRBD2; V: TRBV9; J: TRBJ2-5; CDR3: CASSVALAGGNQETQYF; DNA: TGTGCCAGCAGCGTAGCTTTGGCGGGAGGGAACCAAGAGACCCAGTACTTC
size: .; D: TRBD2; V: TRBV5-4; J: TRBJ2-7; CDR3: CASSRQTSGYSYEQYF; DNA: TGTGCCAGCAGCAGGCAGACTAGCGGGTACTCCTACGAGCAGTACTTC
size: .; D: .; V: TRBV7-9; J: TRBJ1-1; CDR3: CASSLVVGNTEAFF; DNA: TGTGCCAGCAGCTTAGTTGTGGGGAACACTGAAGCTTTCTTT
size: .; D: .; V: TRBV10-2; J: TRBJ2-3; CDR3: CASSELETLPGARVQYF; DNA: TGCGCCAGCAGTGAGTTGGAAACACTACCCGGGGCGCGAGTGCAGTATTTT
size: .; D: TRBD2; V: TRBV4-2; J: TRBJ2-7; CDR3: CASSQDPTSLWEQYF; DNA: TGTGCCAGCAGCCAAGATCCGACTAGCTTGTGGGAGCAGTACTTC
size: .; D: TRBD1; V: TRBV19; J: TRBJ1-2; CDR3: CASSPRTGGVNGYTF; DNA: TGTGCCAGTAGTCCAAGGACAGGGGGCGTCAATGGCTACACCTTC
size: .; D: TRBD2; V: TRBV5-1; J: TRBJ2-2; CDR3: CASSSTSGVGTGELFF; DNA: TGCGCCAGCAGCTCCACTAGCGGAGTGGGGACCGGGGAGCTGTTTTTT
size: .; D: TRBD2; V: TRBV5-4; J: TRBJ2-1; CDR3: CASSSRLAGGNEQFF; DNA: TGTGCCAGCAGCTCCAGACTAGCGGGGGGGAATGAGCAGTTCTTC
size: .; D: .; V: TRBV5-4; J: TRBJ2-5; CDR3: CASSLGPGSRRETQYF; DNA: TGTGCCAGCAGCTTGGGACCCGGGAGCCGGCGAGAGACCCAGTACTTC
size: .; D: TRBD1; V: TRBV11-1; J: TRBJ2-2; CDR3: CASSINQAGTVNTGELFF; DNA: TGTGCCAGCAGCATAAACCAAGCCGGGACAGTGAACACCGGGGAGCTGTTTTTT
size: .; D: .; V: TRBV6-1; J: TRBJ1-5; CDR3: CASSVAGGLNQPQHF; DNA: TGTGCCAGCAGTGTAGCGGGGGGACTCAATCAGCCCCAGCATTTT
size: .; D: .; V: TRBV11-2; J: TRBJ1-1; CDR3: CASSHPGSTEAFF; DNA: TGTGCCAGCAGCCACCCTGGGAGCACTGAAGCTTTCTTT
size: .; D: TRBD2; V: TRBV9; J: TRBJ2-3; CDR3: CASSEAGGKTDTQYF; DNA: TGTGCCAGCAGCGAAGCGGGAGGAAAGACAGATACGCAGTATTTT
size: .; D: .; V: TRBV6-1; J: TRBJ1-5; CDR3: CASSEAGGGNQPQHF; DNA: TGTGCCAGCAGTGAAGCGGGGGGCGGCAATCAGCCCCAGCATTTT
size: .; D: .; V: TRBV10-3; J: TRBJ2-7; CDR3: CAISEGRSEQYF; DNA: TGTGCCATCAGTGAGGGGCGTAGCGAGCAGTACTTC
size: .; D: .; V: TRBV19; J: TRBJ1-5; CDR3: CASSIAGPGQGNQPQHF; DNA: TGTGCCAGTAGTATAGCGGGACCGGGGCAAGGGAATCAGCCCCAGCATTTT
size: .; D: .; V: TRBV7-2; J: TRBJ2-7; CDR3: CASSLAQGYYEQYF; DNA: TGTGCCAGCAGCTTAGCCCAGGGCTACTACGAGCAGTACTTC
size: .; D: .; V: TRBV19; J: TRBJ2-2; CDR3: CASNRQGGSTGELFF; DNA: TGTGCCAGTAACCGACAGGGAGGGAGCACCGGGGAGCTGTTTTTT
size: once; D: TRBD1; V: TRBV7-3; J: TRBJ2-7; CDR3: CASSWDRAYEQYF; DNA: TGTGCCAGCAGCTGGGACAGGGCCTACGAGCAGTACTTC